This passage covers 5 T cell receptor beta chains from one sample sequenced in a study of blood T cell repertoires in COVID-19 (TCRdb year 2020). To prepare the library, the immunoSEQ multiplex PCR assay was applied. As stored in TCRdb, this immuneACCESS dataset retains in-frame rearrangements with V and J assigned. A fraction of the clones does not appear; measured against another copy, unresolved V genes explain less than half of the discrepancy, and the remainder lacks a known reason. The sample table lists about 180,000 clones, 86% of them with a count of one. The ten largest clonotypes hold 7.5% to 10% of the sample. The sequenced sample was peripheral blood. The source is a man in his forties or fifties with active or convalescent COVID-19.

V and J are TRBV2 and TRBJ1-1; a possible D gene is TRBD1 (6 bases). CDR1 and CDR2 from the germline V gene are SNHLY and FYNNEI. This CDR3 is 17 amino acids long. The germline V and J ends were trimmed by 0 bases and 0 bases, with 14 bases remaining between them. CDR3 nucleotide sequence: TGTGCCAGCAGTGAAGCTGCTGACAGGATTATGAACACTGAAGCTTTCTTT. Translated, it gives CASSEAADRIMNTEAFF. Combining the CDR3 with reference TRBV2 and TRBJ1-1 gives the whole variable domain EPEVTQTPSHQVTQMGQEVILRCVPISNHLYFYWYRQILGQKVEFLVSFYNNEISEKSEIFDDQFSVERPDGSNFTLKIRSTKLEDSAMYFCASSEAADRIMNTEAFFGQGTRLTVV.

The chain recombines TRBV18 with TRBJ1-6; D may be TRBD1 (5 bases). The length of the CDR3 is 15 residues. Germline CDR1 and CDR2: KGHSH and LQKENI. Trimming removed 3 bases at V and 4 bases at J, with 10 bases between. In DNA form, the CDR3 reads TGTGCCAGCTCACCGGTACAGGAGTATAATTCACCCCTCCACTTT. Translated: CASSPVQEYNSPLHF.

The chain recombines TRBV2 with TRBJ2-5; D perhaps matches TRBD2 (6 bases). V was trimmed by 3 bases and J by 7 bases, leaving 15 bases between them. Germline CDR1 SNHLY, CDR2 FYNNEI. This CDR3 region has 14 residues. CDR3 coding DNA: TGTGCCAGCAGTGACGCCAGGGTGGGGGGGACCCAGTACTTC. Protein sequence: CASSDARVGGTQYF.

The gene calls are TRBV6-6 and TRBJ1-6; tentatively, D is TRBD1 (5 bases). This CDR3 spans 15 amino acids. Per germline, CDR1 MNHNY and CDR2 SVGAGI (reference sequence). Trimming cost V 6 bases and J 7 bases, with 16 bases left between them. Here the CDR3 reads CASRSRQGYNSPLHF. CDR3 in DNA: TGTGCCAGCAGATCCCGCCAGGGATACAATTCACCCCTCCACTTT.

The genes are TRBV4-1 and TRBJ1-1; D may be TRBD1 (5 bases). V was trimmed by 1 base and J by 1 base, leaving 10 bases between them. Germline loops: CDR1 MGHRA, CDR2 YSYEKL. This CDR3 spans 15 amino acids. The CDR3 protein is CASSQGGRENTEAFF. Here the CDR3 DNA reads TGCGCCAGCAGCCAAGGAGGCAGGGAGAACACTGAAGCTTTCTTT.